Sequencing of this T cell receptor beta chain was carried out in a study of cytomegalovirus exposure and HLA in healthy donors (dated by TCRdb to about 2017). In terms of the full investigation: An earlier analysis of approximately 640 of the donors reported 276 Gb of sequence data and approximately 110 million unique TCR beta sequences from roughly 180 million T cells. A later analysis re-analyzed previously published TCR beta repertoires from 650 to 800 donors and added high-resolution HLA genotyping to study TCR occurrence patterns. The study was designed to test whether signatures of past pathogen exposure could be identified by cataloging public T cell receptors. Every discovery cohort repertoire had been produced on one sequencing platform. Of the roughly 400 genotyped donors, approximately 83% fell in the genetic ancestry cluster associated with self-reported Caucasian donors. HLA typing covered class I and class II loci at four-digit resolution. About 5 DR-DQ haplotypes were handled as single units for association and clustering, since linkage in the cohort was strong. A separate validation cohort of 100 to 150 different subjects was used in addition to the approximately 670-subject first cohort. Across some 400 genotyped donors of the cohort, an average of approximately 240,000 unique TCR beta nucleotide sequences per donor were sequenced, and 15% to 20% of those sequences were non-productive. The study profiled the T cell repertoires of fewer than 850 subjects by immunosequencing and related them to cytomegalovirus serostatus. High-throughput TCR immunosequencing, statistical association of individual TCRs with disease status, and machine learning were combined to predict cytomegalovirus infection status. In the later analysis, no new phenotypic data were used to find candidate immune exposures; instead, reliance was placed on TCR beta sequences and their occurrence across donors. An early release that covered about 600 HLA-typed donors contained 300 to 350 gigabases of sequencing data and 80 million or so unique TCR sequences. A later genetic analysis used genome-wide SNP genotypes for about 65% of the roughly 670 donors, treating that subset as a discovery cohort. Typing coverage varied by locus: roughly 629-640 donors for A, B, C, DRB1 and DQB1; about 520 for DQA1; more than 600 for DPA1; approximately 490 for DPB1. Donor age, sex, ethnicity and CMV serostatus were collected together with the repertoire data. In an earlier analysis of more than 550 of the donors, high-throughput TCR beta sequencing was used to judge whether each TCR beta V gene segment behaved as functional or pseudogenic. The paper's findings and limits, for the study overall: A few of the identified cytomegalovirus-associated TCR beta chains were confirmed in vitro to be specific for cytomegalovirus antigens. CMV serostatus was the only immune exposure information available for the cohort. Only TCR beta chains were sequenced in this cohort, and the absence of alpha or paired-chain data limited detectable features. The earlier analysis of fewer than 750 of the donors excluded approximately 17 rarely observed V segments, including chromosome 9 orphons, because counts were too low. Cytomegalovirus status was reported to be diagnosed by the classifier with high specificity and sensitivity in both the original and validation cohorts. A further reported finding was that TCR beta sequences accurately predicted the HLA-A and HLA-B alleles for most subjects in the first cohort. In a later genetic analysis, a missense DCLRE1C variant was associated with V-gene and J-gene trimming of TCR beta chains, and the association was replicated in an independent cohort. Across donors, most TCR sequences were observed very rarely, whereas some public TCRs were present in many individuals. A cluster of highly shared sequence variants was judged likely to represent a technical artifact of the sequencing pipeline. HLA typing was unavailable for some donors at each locus, so association tests used only the typed subset. Most CMV-associated TCR beta chains appeared to be HLA-restricted in a later analysis, and the HLA associations seemed to be driven largely by CMV exposure. According to a later analysis, parvovirus B19, influenza, CMV and Epstein-Barr virus appeared linked to several top co-occurrence clusters. Assigning TCR associations to individual alleles was difficult when HLA alleles, especially DR and DQ, strongly co-occurred. A total of 164 TCR beta chains were listed by the study as associated with cytomegalovirus. Linkage disequilibrium might explain the correlated functional status among segregating V segments, but an unknown experimental factor could not be excluded. Sequencing depth was assumed to be roughly uniform across donors in the presence/absence analyses, though that assumption may not hold. Because the 87-base-pair reads could not distinguish some IMGT-functional V segments, including TRBV6-2 and TRBV6-3, those segments were excluded. In an earlier analysis of about 550 of the donors, most TCR beta V segments were observed in productive rearrangements about 87% or about 30% of the time, broadly matching IMGT annotations. At a false discovery rate of 0.05, a later analysis linked about 16,000 TCR beta sequences to specific HLA alleles. Compared with the roughly 700-donor mean, donors in an Asian-associated ancestry cluster had fewer N-insertions in productive TCRs, according to a later genetic analysis. The authors suggested that the approach could potentially be generalized to other disease states and immunological phenotypes. In a later analysis, HLA-associated TCR beta chains were found to be more clonally expanded and to have lower generation probabilities than equally common non-associated chains. A later analysis found that TCR association rates varied across HLA loci, with DRB1 alleles showing the most associated TCRs and HLA-C alleles the fewest.

Trimmed from V: 5 bases; trimmed from J: 2 bases; junction bases lacking a gene match: 7. Taken from the germline V gene (reference sequence), the CDR1 and CDR2 loops are SSHAT and FNYEAQ. The CDR3 measures 15 amino acids from cysteine to phenylalanine. The sequence is cut down to CDR3 DNA, 45 bases in frame from base 1. To prepare the library, the immunoSEQ multiplex PCR assay was applied. A mixture of 60 forward primers for TCR Vbeta segments and 13 reverse primers for TCR Jbeta segments was used in the multiplex PCR. A multiplex PCR assay on genomic DNA amplified the CDR3 region of rearranged TCR beta genes. Amplified TCR beta libraries were sequenced as 87-base-pair reads on the Illumina HiSeq System. As for how the authors treated the data: Across the 700 or so repertoires, a later analysis counted approximately 75 million unique TCR beta chains, 9.5 million to 12 million of which were shared by at least two donors. A nearest-neighbor algorithm error-corrected the raw reads and collapsed the reads into unique sequences, merging closely related sequences to remove PCR and sequencing errors. Alignment of CDR3 sequences to IMGT reference sequences was used to assign V, D and J gene segments. For a sequence to be retained, a match of at least six nucleotides was required to both a V gene segment and a J gene segment. Rearrangements were called productive when the CDR3 lacked stop codons and stayed in frame with V and J; all others were non-productive. Following IMGT convention, CDR3 was defined as the stretch from the second conserved V-encoded cysteine up to the conserved J-encoded phenylalanine. In an earlier analysis of more than 550 of the donors, sequences lacking an unambiguous match to a single V gene segment were excluded. An earlier analysis of just under 600 of the donors called V segments functional above 56.7% productive rearrangements and segregating when the between-donor standard deviation exceeded 5%. A statistical classification framework was developed to diagnose cytomegalovirus status using the catalog of TCR beta chain sequences. In a later analysis, TCR nucleotide sequences were compared against IMGT/GENE-DB human TR gene sequences so that V and J genes could be assigned. Using the TCRdist pipeline, a later analysis assigned CDR3 sequences along with most-parsimonious VDJ recombination scenarios. In a later analysis, every TCR beta chain was defined by the combination of its CDR3 amino acid sequence and its V-gene family, and reads without a unique V-gene family were dropped. In a later analysis, fewer than 650 highly shared, low-generation-probability nucleotide sequences were removed to address suspected cross-contamination and a sequencing artifact. For each public chain, a later analysis derived a clonal expansion index from normalized ranks of inferred template counts within each repertoire. A later analysis computed generation probabilities with a VDJ recombination model fitted to out-of-frame rearrangements, and checked the results against IGoR. A later analysis scored TCR-TCR, TCR-HLA and TCR-CMV co-occurrence with hypergeometric tests, applying a repertoire-size bias correction to TCR pairs. A later analysis estimated false discovery rates by permuting HLA or CMV assignments 20 times. In a later analysis, co-occurring TCRs were grouped using DBSCAN, with TCRdist sequence similarity added in when clustering inside HLA-allele-positive subsets. Repertoires with fewer than 30,000 or more than 120,000 public chains, plus five repertoires with anomalous nucleotide sharing, were excluded from co-occurrence clustering. Imported from immuneACCESS, the table was reduced by TCRdb to in-frame sequences with V and J called. These copies leave out some clones; in studies compared against another copy, an unresolved V gene accounts for under half, and the cause of the remainder is not known. The V and J calls and the clone size are those of that table, but D and trimming were determined from the DNA. Here the sample has around 150,000 clones; 77% occur a single time. The biggest ten clones account for approximately 3.7% of the sample.

As concerns this clone: Its antigen remains undetermined. No base qualities exist here, and no much larger clone lies one base off it.

The cohort was made up of approximately 670 healthy bone marrow donors. Cohort members were all nominally healthy when sampled, although unrecorded immune exposures were likely present. The donor was CMV seropositive and was included in the group of 300 or so seropositive cohort members. A peripheral blood sample was collected from each donor, and TCR beta sequencing was performed on peripheral blood mononuclear cells. Genomic DNA extraction from the blood cell samples was performed with the Qiagen DNeasy Blood Extraction Kit. The source is a man aged 30-40 years in good health and CMV-seropositive. Recombination connected TRBV7-7 to TRBJ2-3; TRBD1 agrees with 7 junctional bases. The sequenced sample was PBMCs. The base sequence is TGTGCCAGCAGCCCAGGGGGACAAGACACAGATACGCAGTATTTT. Translated, it reads CASSPGGQDTDTQYF.